Here is one T cell receptor (beta chain) with its context. This sample was taken from a study of OX40 agonist ivuxolimab in advanced cancers. The CDR3 totals 16 residues. Libraries were prepared by immunoSEQ multiplex PCR; TCRdb keeps only in-frame clonotypes and omits some of them. The sample lists roughly 51,000 clones, about 88% occurring once. The V and J genes are TRBV21-1 and TRBJ2-7. TRBV21-1 is termed a pseudogene. The sequencing used CD4+ or CD8+ T cells sorted from blood, collected in a trial of the OX40 agonist ivuxolimab. This sequence was found in an adult with an advanced solid tumor such as melanoma, head and neck, liver or kidney cancer. The CDR3 loop is CASSIQTAKRTYEQYF. The CDR3 DNA sequence: TGTGCCAGCAGCATCCAAACAGCTAAGCGAACGTACGAGCAGTACTTC.